The following is a T cell receptor beta chain sequence with its context. This clonotype was observed many times. What this receptor recognizes is not known. No clone much larger than this one lies a single base away; base qualities are absent. TCR beta CDR3 regions were amplified from RNA transcripts. For the first round of RT-PCR on the TCR CDR3, the HTBI primer set was used together with the Qiagen OneStep RT-PCR kit. The libraries were constructed in a second round of multiplex PCR and then size-selected and purified. Sequencing of the libraries was done on an Illumina HiSeq2000 using paired-end 100 bp reads. The authors' pipeline ran thus. Raw data were processed with SOAPnuke, discarding reads with adapters, uncalled bases, mean Phred below 15, or no exact constant-primer or identifier match. COPE v1.2.5 was used to merge high-quality paired reads, and clonotypes were defined as unique nucleotide sequences. MiTCR v1.1 was used to align the clonotypes against IMGT TRBV, TRBD and TRBJ reference segments. Only V-J combinations with frequency above 0.0001, covering about 99% of repertoires, were analysed. A TCS score was defined as the ratio between F50 (clonal expansion) and ExV (chaos), using BLOSUM62-based TCRdist between CDR3 peptides within each V-J. Welch's t-statistics and random forest reduced around 520 V-J features to 13, which were used in a naive Bayes classifier (R e1071). The public reads were reanalyzed by TCRdb: fastp trimming at Q25, MiXCR alignment, in-frame beta chains only. Rows with one shared CDR3 protein collapse into an entry with the most common genes and DNA. The V and J calls reflect TCRdb's pipeline rather than the authors' work. Counted in this sample were about 360,000 distinct CDR3 sequences; 15% to 20% of them appeared once. The ten top clones hold about 3.5% of the sample.

A distance of 17 bases separates the germline ends of V and J, which lose 7 bases and 11 bases respectively. The germline V gene specifies MDHEN as CDR1 and SYDVKM as CDR2. Its CDR3 holds 12 amino acids, cysteine through phenylalanine. The read is trimmed to its CDR3 DNA, 36 bases read in frame from base 1. This entry comes from a study of T cells in Graves' hyperthyroidism and ophthalmopathy (dated by TCRdb to the late 2010s). Regarding the complete study: Peripheral blood was collected at initial diagnosis, before any treatment. TCR V-J signatures able to tell the groups apart were searched for in a discovery cohort of approximately 95 patients, of whom 43 had Graves' ophthalmopathy and around 58 had stable Graves' hyperthyroidism. Whether ophthalmopathy could be predicted prospectively was tested in an independent validation cohort made up of 18 to 20 hyperthyroidism patients plus 17 patients who later progressed to ophthalmopathy. For training and testing, the 80 to 100 patients in the discovery cohort were randomly divided in a 7:3 ratio. The study also compared thyroid tissue and blood T-cell repertoires from a handful of Graves' hyperthyroidism patients. After sampling, hyperthyroidism patients received methimazole starting at 30 mg daily, and ophthalmopathy patients received high-dose intravenous methylprednisolone. The paper reports TCR Vbeta CDR3 sequencing of fewer than 150 peripheral blood samples: some 44 ophthalmopathy, around 80 hyperthyroidism and 17 progressor patients. General conclusions and limits of the study: During validation, the model predicted progression to ophthalmopathy a median of approximately 7 months ahead of onset, with around 71% sensitivity and under 85% specificity. Most expanded thyroid clonotypes (frequency above 0.001) were also found in blood, which suggests that blood repertoires may mirror thyroid immune responses. No statistical method was used to set the sample size in advance, and investigators knew the group allocation. A model built on a 13 V-J signature distinguished ophthalmopathy from stable hyperthyroidism, reaching around 88% sensitivity and 81.08% specificity in cross-validation and 80%/75% in testing.

Graves' hyperthyroidism was defined as stable when no progression to ophthalmopathy occurred over 18 months of follow-up. Hyperthyroidism patients were newly diagnosed, had a disease duration of under 2 months, and were aged 18 to 65 years. The study excluded patients with uncontrolled infections, other autoimmune diseases, pregnancy or lactation. Diagnoses relied on clinical symptoms, serum thyroxine and TRAb, thyroid ultrasound and orbital computed tomography. Ficoll-Paque density gradient centrifugation was used to isolate PBMCs from around 10 ml of fresh peripheral blood. Total RNA was extracted using Trizol reagent, and RNA quality was assessed on an Agilent 2100 Bioanalyzer.

Recombination connected TRBV28 to TRBJ1-1, with TRBD1 as a weak D call on 5 bases. Material for sequencing was blood. This TCR was sampled from a woman in her late teens or twenties with Graves' hyperthyroidism. Read as DNA, the sequence is TGTGCCAGCACAAGGAGGGACGGTGGGGCTTTCTTT. Translated, it gives CASTRRDGGAFF.